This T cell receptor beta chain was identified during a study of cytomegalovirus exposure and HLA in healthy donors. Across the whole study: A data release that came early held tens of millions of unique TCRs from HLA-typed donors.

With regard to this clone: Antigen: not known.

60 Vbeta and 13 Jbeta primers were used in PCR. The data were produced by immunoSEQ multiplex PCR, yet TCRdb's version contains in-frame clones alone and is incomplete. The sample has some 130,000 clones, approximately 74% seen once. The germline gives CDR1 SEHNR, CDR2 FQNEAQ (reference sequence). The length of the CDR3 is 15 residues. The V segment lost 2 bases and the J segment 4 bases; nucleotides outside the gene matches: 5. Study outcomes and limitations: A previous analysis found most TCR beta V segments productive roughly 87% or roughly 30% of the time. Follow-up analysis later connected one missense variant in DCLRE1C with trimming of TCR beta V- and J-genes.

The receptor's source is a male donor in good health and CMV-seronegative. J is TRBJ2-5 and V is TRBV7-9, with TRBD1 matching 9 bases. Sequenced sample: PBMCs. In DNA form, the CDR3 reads TGTGCCAGCAGCTTATTTGGACAGGGGTTAGAGACCCAGTACTTC. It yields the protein CASSLFGQGLETQYF.